Listed below are T cell receptor beta chains from one sample, sequenced in a study of cytomegalovirus exposure and HLA in healthy donors. The method was immunoSEQ multiplex PCR; TCRdb's version includes in-frame clones alone and lacks a portion of them. The data hold roughly 180,000 clones, with roughly 84% observed a single time. Sequences were obtained from PBMCs. Receptors originate from a man aged 25 to 40 in good health and CMV-seronegative. Both conserved end residues are part of each CDR3. Each record gives: J gene, clone size, D gene, V gene, CDR3 DNA, CDR3 protein. A D gene is named only where the DNA matches it firmly. Expanded clones get a size class; other rows say once, few or many, or leave the size out.

>TRBJ1-3|NA|NA|TRBV28
TGTGCCAGCAGTTTCCCGGGAGCCTCTGGAAACACCATATATTTT
CASSFPGASGNTIYF
>TRBJ2-3|NA|TRBD1|TRBV19
TGTGCCAGTATGGGGGACAGGGCAACAGATACGCAGTATTTT
CASMGDRATDTQYF
>TRBJ2-1|NA|TRBD2|TRBV7-6
TGTGCCAGCAGCTTAGGTGTAGCGGGAAGGAATGAGCAGTTCTTC
CASSLGVAGRNEQFF
>TRBJ2-6|NA|NA|TRBV7-8
TGTGCCAGCAGAAGGACACGGACCTCTGGGGCCAACGTCCTGACTTTC
CASRRTRTSGANVLTF
>TRBJ2-5|NA|TRBD1|TRBV27
TGTGCCAGCAGTTTAGAGTACAGGGGGCACCAAGAGACCCAGTACTTC
CASSLEYRGHQETQYF
>TRBJ2-5|NA|TRBD1|TRBV2
TGTGCCAGCACCGAAGTTGGGGGACAGGCCAAGGGGACCCAGTACTTC
CASTEVGGQAKGTQYF
>TRBJ2-3|NA|TRBD2|TRBV7-2
TGTGCCAGCAGCTTAGACGGGAGGACGTCCGATACGCAGTATTTT
CASSLDGRTSDTQYF
>TRBJ2-5|once|NA|TRBV6-1
TGTGCCAGCAGTCCTTCAGGGCAAGAGACCCAGTACTTC
CASSPSGQETQYF
>TRBJ1-1|NA|TRBD1|TRBV30
TGTGCCTGCCAGGGGGTCGCGATTGAAGCTTTCTTT
CACQGVAIEAFF
>TRBJ2-7|NA|TRBD1|TRBV27
TGTGCCAGCACCGCGGGACAGGGTCCCTACGAGCAGTACTTC
CASTAGQGPYEQYF
>TRBJ2-5|NA|TRBD2|TRBV11-1
TGTGCCAGCAGCCGTACCCCGCGGGAGCAAGGAGAGACCCAGTACTTC
CASSRTPREQGETQYF
>TRBJ1-6|NA|TRBD1|TRBV30
TGTGCCTGGAATTTCTCAAAAGACAGGGGCTCCTATAATTCACCCCTCCACTTT
CAWNFSKDRGSYNSPLHF
>TRBJ1-2|NA|NA|TRBV6-1
TGTGCCAGCAGGAAGGGGAACTATGGCTACACCTTC
CASRKGNYGYTF
>TRBJ2-1|NA|TRBD2|TRBV9
TGTGCCAGCAGCGTAGTCCCCTCCGCTAGCGGGGGGATGGGGGAGCAGTTCTTC
CASSVVPSASGGMGEQFF
>TRBJ2-1|NA|NA|TRBV1
TGCACCAGCAGCCAGGCTAGCGGGGGGGCCTGGCCCCATGAGCAGTTCTTC
CTSSQASGGAWPHEQFF